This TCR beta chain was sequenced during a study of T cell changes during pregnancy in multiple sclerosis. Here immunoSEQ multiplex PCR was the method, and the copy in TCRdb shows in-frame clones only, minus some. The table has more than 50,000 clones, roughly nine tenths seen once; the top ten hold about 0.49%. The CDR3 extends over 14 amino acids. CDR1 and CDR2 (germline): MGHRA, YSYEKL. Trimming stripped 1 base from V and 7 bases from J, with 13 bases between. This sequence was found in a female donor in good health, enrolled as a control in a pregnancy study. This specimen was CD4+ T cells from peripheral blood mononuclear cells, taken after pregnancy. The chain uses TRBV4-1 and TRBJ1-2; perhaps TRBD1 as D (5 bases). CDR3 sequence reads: CASSQAAAGFGYTF. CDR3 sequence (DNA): TGCGCCAGCAGCCAAGCCGCCGCAGGGTTTGGCTACACCTTC.